This entry lists 23 T cell receptor beta chains sequenced from one sample in a study of Ad26.COV2.S vaccination and SARS-CoV-2 variants. Method: immunoSEQ multiplex PCR; TCRdb's copy keeps in-frame clones and lacks some. The table has around 170,000 clones, about 83% seen once. Here the sequenced sample was peripheral blood, taken after recovery from COVID-19. These receptors were obtained from a human donor who had recovered from COVID-19.

V gene TRBV27 combines with J gene TRBJ1-1, with D tentatively TRBD1 (5 bases). The CDR3 length is 15 residues. Germline loops: CDR1 MNHEY, CDR2 SMNVEV (reference sequence). With 3 bases removed from V and 1 base from J, the gap between germline ends came to 12 bases. The CDR3 coding sequence is TGTGCCAGCAGTTTCAAGGCAGGGCCGAACACTGAAGCTTTCTTT. Its translation: CASSFKAGPNTEAFF.

This clone was picked up one time. The chain combines TRBV10-3 with TRBJ1-4, with 7 nucleotides matching TRBD1. This CDR3 contains 16 residues. From germline, CDR1 is ENHRY and CDR2 SYGVKD. J lost 8 bases, V lost 7 bases, and 16 bases had no gene match. The CDR3 loop is CAIKKKTDRPGEKLFF. The CDR3 bases are TGTGCCATCAAGAAAAAGACGGACAGGCCTGGGGAAAAACTGTTTTTT.

CDR3 in amino acids: CAIANDHEQYF. CDR3 coding DNA: TGTGCCATCGCAAATGACCACGAGCAGTACTTC. V and J are TRBV10-3 and TRBJ2-7; D unclear. This CDR3 is 11 amino acids long. Germline assignment: CDR1 ENHRY and CDR2 SYGVKD. V shed 8 bases and J shed 5 bases, with 10 bases lying between them.

This sequence joins TRBV7-9 and TRBJ1-2; no reliable D call. Germline-derived CDR1 and CDR2 are SEHNR and FQNEAQ (reference sequence). V lost 0 bases to trimming and J lost 0 bases, with 8 bases between them. This CDR3 is built from 15 residues. CDR3: CASSLAHTSNYGYTF. CDR3 DNA sequence: TGTGCCAGCAGCTTAGCGCACACCTCTAACTATGGCTACACCTTC.

This chain uses TRBV19 with TRBJ1-2; 9 positions match TRBD1. There are 16 residues in the CDR3. After removal of 5 bases from V and 3 bases from J, the junction contained 10 bases not matched to a gene. From germline, CDR1 is LNHDA and CDR2 SQIVND (reference sequence). CDR3 loop: CASSVAGDRAYYGYTF. The DNA of the CDR3 is TGTGCCAGTAGTGTAGCAGGGGACAGGGCCTACTATGGCTACACCTTC.

The chain carries TRBV5-1 and TRBJ1-1; D gene uncertain. The germline V and J ends were trimmed by 4 bases and 1 base, with 14 bases remaining between them. This CDR3 is 15 amino acids long. The germline V gene encodes CDR1 SGHRS and CDR2 YFSETQ. CDR3 coding DNA: TGCGCCAGCAGCCTCCACAGAGGGCAGAACACTGAAGCTTTCTTT. It encodes CASSLHRGQNTEAFF.

This rearrangement joins TRBV18 to TRBJ2-5; tentatively, D is TRBD1 (5 bases). Trimming took 1 base from V and 7 from J, leaving 10 bases between them. CDR1 is KGHSH, CDR2 LQKENI, per germline. The CDR3 is 13 residues long. DNA of the CDR3: TGTGCCAGCTCACCACAGGGGATCGGGACCCAGTACTTC. Translating it yields CASSPQGIGTQYF.

This chain uses TRBV29-1 with TRBJ2-1, with D possibly being TRBD1 or TRBD2 (6 bases each). Germline CDR1 reads SQVTM; CDR2 reads ANQGSEA. The CDR3 spans 13 residues. Between the trimmed V and J ends, which lost 6 bases and 4 bases, there was a span of 13 bases. The CDR3 spells CSVRGRLYNEQFF. The CDR3 DNA follows: TGCAGCGTGAGGGGGAGGTTGTACAATGAGCAGTTCTTC.

CDR3 residues: CASSQLEETQYF. The DNA for the CDR3 is TGTGCCAGCAGCCAGTTGGAAGAGACCCAGTACTTC. The chain is built from TRBV28 and TRBJ2-5, with D uncertain. The CDR3 spans 12 residues. CDR1 and CDR2 from the germline V gene are MDHEN and SYDVKM. The V and J ends lost 6 bases and 3 bases respectively, with 8 bases between them.

This rearrangement joins TRBV3-1 (or the pseudogene TRBV3-2) to TRBJ1-5; 9 positions agree with TRBD1. V dropped 1 base and J dropped 7; count of bases not matched to a gene: 5. The CDR3 runs to 15 residues. Germline CDR1 is LGHDT and CDR2 is YNNKEL (reference sequence). CDR3 in DNA: TGTGCCAGCAGCCAAGGGGGACAGGGTAGGCAGCCCCAGCATTTT. Its protein is CASSQGGQGRQPQHF.

About this clone itself: The sample holds other DNA sequences that translate to the same CDR3. This rearrangement joins TRBV4-2 to TRBJ2-3, with D possibly being TRBD1 or TRBD2 (7 bases each). The V end lost 2 bases, the J end lost 3 bases, and 15 bases lay between the germline ends. This CDR3 contains 16 residues. CDR1 and CDR2 from the germline V gene are LGHNA and YNFKEQ. The CDR3 sequence: CASSQQGGGRTDTQYF. CDR3 in DNA: TGTGCCAGCAGCCAACAGGGAGGGGGCCGGACAGATACGCAGTATTTT.

The chain links TRBV7-8 to TRBJ1-5, with 10 bases that match TRBD1. Germline assignment: CDR1 SGHVS and CDR2 FQNEAQ. Trimming cost V 4 bases and J 0 bases; bases outside gene matches: 6. There are 17 residues in the CDR3. The DNA for the CDR3 is TGTGCCAGCAGCTCCGACAGGGGGCTCCTTAGCAATCAGCCCCAGCATTTT. Its translation is CASSSDRGLLSNQPQHF.

This clone was seen only a few times. This sequence joins TRBV19 and TRBJ1-5; TRBD1 aligns across 7 bases. This CDR3 spans 16 amino acids. Germline V gene data show CDR1 as LNHDA and CDR2 as SQIVND (reference sequence). The J segment lost 0 bases and the V segment lost 3 bases, leaving 5 bases of the junction unmatched. Here the CDR3 reads CASSIPTGASNQPQHF. Here the CDR3 DNA reads TGTGCCAGTAGTATCCCCACAGGGGCTAGCAATCAGCCCCAGCATTTT.

The CDR3 region is CASTSQTASYPFF. DNA of the CDR3: TGTGCCAGCACCTCCCAGACCGCCTCCTACCCGTTCTTC. This chain links TRBV12-3 or TRBV12-4 with TRBJ2-1, with D hard to call. The CDR3 is 13 amino acids. V shed 7 bases and J shed 15 bases, with 22 bases lying between them.

A single count supports this clone. The chain carries TRBV5-1 and TRBJ1-1; tentatively, D is TRBD1 (6 bases). CDR3 length equals 13 residues. Germline V CDR1 and CDR2: SGHRS, YFSETQ. V was pared by 5 bases and J by 4 bases, with 12 bases between. CDR3: CASRKTGSTEAFF. The CDR3 DNA reads as TGCGCCAGCAGGAAAACAGGGTCCACTGAAGCTTTCTTT.

This chain uses TRBV6-5 with TRBJ1-2, with TRBD1 matching over 7 bases. J lost 8 bases, V lost 8 bases, and 17 bases had no gene match. The CDR3 loop spans 15 amino acids. Germline V gives CDR1 MNHEY, CDR2 SVGAGI. This CDR3 is CASGLPSGQSGGYTF. CDR3 sequence (DNA): TGTGCCAGCGGTCTCCCTTCGGGACAGTCGGGAGGCTACACCTTC.

The chain employs TRBV11-2 and TRBJ2-7; TRBD1 might be the D (5 bases). The ends were cut back, 0 bases at V and 7 bases at J, with 10 bases in the middle. The CDR3 consists of 13 residues. CDR1 is SGHAT, CDR2 FQNNGV, per germline. CDR3 nucleotides: TGTGCCAGCAGCTTAGATAGGACAAGGGAGCAGTACTTC. This gives the protein CASSLDRTREQYF.

This clone has only a few counts. The chain has TRBV30 and TRBJ2-7; 7 bases match TRBD1. J gave up 13 bases and V 0 bases, and 15 bases lay outside the gene matches. The CDR3 consists of 14 residues. Germline V gene data show CDR1 as GTSNPN and CDR2 as SVGIG (reference sequence). CDR3 sequence reads: CAWSVKLTGQPVYF. CDR3 coding DNA: TGTGCCTGGAGTGTAAAGTTAACGGGACAGCCTGTTTACTTC.

V usage is TRBV27 and J usage is TRBJ2-3; no clear D. CDR3 length equals 13 residues. V lost 3 bases, J lost 5 bases, and 9 bases lay in between. Germline CDR1 and CDR2: MNHEY and SMNVEV (reference sequence). The CDR3 nucleotides read TGTGCCAGCAGTTTTGCAGGCGAAGATACGCAGTATTTT. It is translated as CASSFAGEDTQYF.

The chain carries TRBV5-4 and TRBJ1-1, with 7 bases lining up with TRBD1. The V gene end was trimmed by 0 bases and the J gene end by 1 base; junction bases not matched to a gene: 6. The CDR3 spans 16 residues. The germline V gene has CDR1 SGHNT and CDR2 YYREEE (reference sequence). The CDR3: CASSLDGDRANTEAFF. DNA for the CDR3: TGTGCCAGCAGCTTGGATGGAGACAGGGCGAACACTGAAGCTTTCTTT.

The CDR3 bases are TGTGCCAGCAGCCAAATCGCAGGGGCCTCACCCCTCCACTTT. Translating gives CASSQIAGASPLHF. J is TRBJ1-6 and V is TRBV3-1 (or the pseudogene TRBV3-2); perhaps TRBD1 as D (6 bases). Germline V gene lookup returns CDR1 LGHDT and CDR2 YNNKEL (reference sequence). The CDR3 has 14 residues. V was cut by 2 bases and J by 10 bases, with 12 bases left in between.

J is TRBJ1-1 and V is TRBV13; the D gene is possibly TRBD1 (5 bases). The CDR3 covers 14 residues. V was pared by 0 bases and J by 6 bases, with 11 bases between. The germline V gene encodes CDR1 PRHDT and CDR2 FYEKMQ (reference sequence). CDR3 protein: CASSLGLGGPEAFF. CDR3 in DNA: TGTGCCAGCAGCTTAGGCTTGGGGGGTCCTGAAGCTTTCTTT.

V and J are TRBV25-1 and TRBJ2-7, with TRBD1 matching over 9 bases. Germline CDR1 is MGHDK and CDR2 is SYGVNS. Germline trimming cut 5 bases from V and 2 bases from J; bases unmatched to any gene: 4. This CDR3 spans 14 amino acids. DNA for the CDR3: TGTGCCAGCAGTCAGAGACAGGGGGCCTACGAGCAGTACTTC. Translated: CASSQRQGAYEQYF.